The clone carrying this TCR beta chain was detected a few times. Its antigen remains unidentified. Sequencing used immunoSEQ multiplex PCR; TCRdb keeps in-frame clones, though not all of them. The sample yields fewer than 20,000 clones, more than 75% seen once. CDR3 size: 14 residues. Trimming shortened V by 4 bases and J by 1 base, and 10 bases separated the two germline ends. Germline CDR1 is SGHTS and CDR2 is YDEGEE. This sample was taken from a study of T cells and Merkel cell carcinoma outcomes. Broader study findings: Merkel cell carcinoma outcomes were reportedly predicted by repertoire and T-cell density.

The material sequenced was tumor tissue from Merkel cell carcinoma. This receptor was taken from a human donor with Merkel cell carcinoma. This chain links TRBV5-8 with TRBJ2-3, with D possibly TRBD2 on 5 matching bases. The CDR3 loop reads CASSVRGGTDTQYF. For the CDR3, the DNA is TGTGCCAGCAGCGTCCGGGGAGGCACAGATACGCAGTATTTT.